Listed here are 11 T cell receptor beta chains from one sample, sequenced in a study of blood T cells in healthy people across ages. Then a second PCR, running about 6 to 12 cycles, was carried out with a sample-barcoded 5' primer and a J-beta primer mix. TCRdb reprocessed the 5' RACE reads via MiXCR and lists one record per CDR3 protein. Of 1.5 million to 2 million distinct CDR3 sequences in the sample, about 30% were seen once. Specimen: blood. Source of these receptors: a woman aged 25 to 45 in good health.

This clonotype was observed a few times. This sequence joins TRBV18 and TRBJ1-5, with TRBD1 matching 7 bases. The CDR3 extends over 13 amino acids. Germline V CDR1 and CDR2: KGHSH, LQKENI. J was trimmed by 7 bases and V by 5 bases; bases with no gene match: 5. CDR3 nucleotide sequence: TGTGCCAGCTCAACAGGGGAACGACAGCCCCAGCATTTT. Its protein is CASSTGERQPQHF. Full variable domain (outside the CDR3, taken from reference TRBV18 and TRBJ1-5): NAGVMQNPRHLVRRRGQEARLRCSPMKGHSHVYWYRQLPEEGLKFMVYLQKENIIDESGMPKERFSAEFPKEGPSILRIQQVVRGDSAAYFCASSTGERQPQHFGDGTRLSIL.

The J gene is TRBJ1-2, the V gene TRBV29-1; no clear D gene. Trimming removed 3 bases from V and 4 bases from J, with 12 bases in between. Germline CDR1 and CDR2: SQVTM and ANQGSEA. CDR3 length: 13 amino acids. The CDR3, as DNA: TGCAGCGTTGAGCCCGGGGATTCCTATGGCTACACCTTC. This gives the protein CSVEPGDSYGYTF.

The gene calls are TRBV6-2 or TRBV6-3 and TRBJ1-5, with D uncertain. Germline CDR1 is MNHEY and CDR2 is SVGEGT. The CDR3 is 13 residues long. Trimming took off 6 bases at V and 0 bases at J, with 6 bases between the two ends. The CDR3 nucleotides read TGTGCCAGCAGGGATCATAGCAATCAGCCCCAGCATTTT. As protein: CASRDHSNQPQHF.

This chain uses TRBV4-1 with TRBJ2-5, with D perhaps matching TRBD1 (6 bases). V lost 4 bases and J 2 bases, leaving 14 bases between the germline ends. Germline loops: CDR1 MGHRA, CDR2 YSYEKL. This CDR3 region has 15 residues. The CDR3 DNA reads TGCGCCAGCAGCCTCTCAGGGGCGGTTCAAGAGACCCAGTACTTC. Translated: CASSLSGAVQETQYF.

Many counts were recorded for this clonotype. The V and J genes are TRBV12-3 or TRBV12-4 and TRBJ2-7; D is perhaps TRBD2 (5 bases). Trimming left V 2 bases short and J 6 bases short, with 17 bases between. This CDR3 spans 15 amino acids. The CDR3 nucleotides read TGTGCCAGCAGTTTACGGGGTCCCCCTGAGGGCGAGCAGTACTTC. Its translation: CASSLRGPPEGEQYF.

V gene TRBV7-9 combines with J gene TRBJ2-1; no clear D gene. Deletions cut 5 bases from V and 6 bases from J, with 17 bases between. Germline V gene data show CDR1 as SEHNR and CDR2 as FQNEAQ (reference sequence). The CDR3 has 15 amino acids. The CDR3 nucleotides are TGTGCCAGCAGCCCCCCCGGACCCTGGGGCAATGAGCAGTTCTTC. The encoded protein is CASSPPGPWGNEQFF.

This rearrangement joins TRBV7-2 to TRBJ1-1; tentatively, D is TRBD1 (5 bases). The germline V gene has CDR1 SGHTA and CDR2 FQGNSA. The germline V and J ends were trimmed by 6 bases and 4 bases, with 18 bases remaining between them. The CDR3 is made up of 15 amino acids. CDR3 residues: CASSRRAGEGTEAFF. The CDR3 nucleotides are TGTGCCAGCAGTCGCAGGGCCGGAGAAGGCACTGAAGCTTTCTTT. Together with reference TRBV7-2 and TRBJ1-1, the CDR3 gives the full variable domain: GAGVSQSPSNKVTEKGKDVELRCDPISGHTALYWYRQSLGQGLEFLIYFQGNSAPDKSGLPSDRFSAERTGGSVSTLTIQRTQQEDSAVYLCASSRRAGEGTEAFFGQGTRLTVV.

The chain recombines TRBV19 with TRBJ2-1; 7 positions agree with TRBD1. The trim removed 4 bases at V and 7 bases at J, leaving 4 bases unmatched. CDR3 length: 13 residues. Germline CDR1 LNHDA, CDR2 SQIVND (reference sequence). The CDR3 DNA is TGTGCCAGTAGTAAGGGACAGAGTAATGAGCAGTTCTTC. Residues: CASSKGQSNEQFF.

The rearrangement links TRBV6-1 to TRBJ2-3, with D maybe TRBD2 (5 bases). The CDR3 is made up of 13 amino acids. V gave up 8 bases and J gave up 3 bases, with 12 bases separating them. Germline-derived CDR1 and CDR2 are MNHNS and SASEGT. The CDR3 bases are TGTGCCAGCCCCGCTAGCTTAACAGATACGCAGTATTTT. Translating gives CASPASLTDTQYF.

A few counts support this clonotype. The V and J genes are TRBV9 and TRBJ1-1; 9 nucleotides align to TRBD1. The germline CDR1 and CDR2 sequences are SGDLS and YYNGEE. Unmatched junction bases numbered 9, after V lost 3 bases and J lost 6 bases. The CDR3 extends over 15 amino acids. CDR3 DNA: TGTGCCAGCAGCGCACAGGGGGCGGGTTTCGCTGAAGCTTTCTTT. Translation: CASSAQGAGFAEAFF.

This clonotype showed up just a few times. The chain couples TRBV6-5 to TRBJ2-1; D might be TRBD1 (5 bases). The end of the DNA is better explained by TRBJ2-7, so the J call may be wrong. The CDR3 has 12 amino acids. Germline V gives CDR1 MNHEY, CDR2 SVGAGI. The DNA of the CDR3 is TGTGCCAGCAGCGACAGTGACTACGAGCAGTACTTC. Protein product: CASSDSDYEQYF.